The clone carrying this T cell receptor (beta chain) came up many times. Its target is not known. The source of the sample is a study of post-analysis software for immune sequencing data. About the study: Some patients lacked subtype; others had relapsing-remitting, secondary progressive or progressive-relapsing disease.

Unique molecular identifiers were built into the TCR beta cDNA libraries. Researchers reported approximately 480,000 cDNA molecules coming from around 1 to 10 million T cells. TCRdb used MiXCR to reprocess the PCR reads, holding one entry per CDR3 protein. The sample consists of a few hundred thousand distinct CDR3 sequences, 36% of them appearing once. Study results and limitations: The normalized Chao1 diversity of multiple sclerosis patients was significantly lower than that of controls.

Specimen: blood. The origin of this receptor is a girl aged 5-17 years with multiple sclerosis.

The CDR3 bases are TGCGCCAGCAGCTGGAAGGATTCACCCCTCCACTTT. This gives the protein CASSWKDSPLHF. This chain joins TRBV5-1 and TRBJ1-6; no clear D. The germline CDR1 and CDR2 sequences are SGHRS and YFSETQ. The V gene lost 3 bases and the J gene lost 8 bases, with 6 bases spanning the gap. The CDR3 is made up of 12 amino acids.